This T cell receptor (beta chain) was identified during a study of shared clonotypes between healthy human individuals (dated by TCRdb to 2020 to 2021). General notes on the study: The cohort comprised a couple of women and a few men aged 18 to 49 years. For each donor, CD4 naive and CD4 memory were each given three plates, CD8 naive was given two plates, and CD8 memory was given one plate. To estimate repertoire size and how much clonotype sharing occurs between individuals, the study deeply sequenced the blood TCR repertoires of 4 to 6 healthy adults. Different laboratories and diverse techniques were used to prepare libraries and sequence TCR repertoires, to increase sequencing depth and limit assay-specific biases. Leukapheresis yielded between about 0.8 and 8.9 billion PBMCs per donor. Here is what the overall study found, with its caveats: Pairwise subsampling indicated that sequencing depth was expected to affect the degree of clonotype sharing among donors. Higher generation probabilities were observed for clonotypes shared by all four sorted-subset donors than for non-shared clonotypes. Sampling was restricted to blood, and TCR repertoires in tissue are likely to differ from TCR repertoires in blood. Naive subsets generally had larger estimated clonotype richness than memory subsets did. Even with the large sequencing depth, rarefaction of the sorted-subset datasets indicated that sequencing was incomplete. The small number of donors limited the genetic and exposure-history diversity represented. When a few donors were compared, the shared fraction of clonotypes was about 5% for naive CD4, 3.5% to 4% for naive CD8, 2.3% for memory CD4, and 0.4% for memory CD8.

Using the deep immunoSEQ assay, multiplex PCR amplified TCR CDR3 regions from genomic DNA. For each cell subset, the extracted genomic DNA was distributed evenly across all wells of several immunoSEQ 96-well plates, and each plate served as one replicate. For sorted subsets, each replicate PCR was loaded with 200 ng genomic DNA, equivalent to about 30,000 T cell genomes. Purified libraries were measured with a Qubit 3.0 fluorometer, size-checked on a Bioanalyzer 2100, and measured again with the KAPA Library Quantification kit. Every immunoSEQ 96-well plate was sequenced on a separate single-read 150-cycle Illumina NextSeq 550 flow cell. As for how the authors treated the data: The immunoSEQ output contained only junctional sequences without quality scores, so filtering could not match that applied to full-length reads. To assign V/J genes and CDR3, sequences were annotated using PyIR, a Python wrapper for IgBLAST v1.9, with IMGT germline references. Any read was removed if the V/J assignment was weak (E-value above 1e-6), the CDR3 was missing, or the read contained stop codons, out-of-frame junctions, or ambiguous translated residues. V3J clonotypes were defined as sequences sharing the same inferred V gene, J gene, and CDR3 amino acid sequence. The percentage overlap between two repertoires was calculated by dividing the number of shared unique clonotypes by the size of the smaller repertoire. Three approaches were used to assess repertoire richness: RTK rarefaction, the Chao1 estimator, and Recon v2.1 estimates of unobserved clonotypes. For all TCRbeta clonotypes obtained by the gDNA method from a few donors, generation probabilities were computed with OLGA. TCRdb holds this immuneACCESS table with in-frame rearrangements only. Some clones are missing; in checked studies, unresolved V genes explain under half, and the rest has no known cause. D and trimming were read from the DNA, whereas the V and J calls and clone size are those reported in that table. Here the sample has 2 million to 2.5 million clones; over 85% occur a single time. The top ten clonotypes cover 0.3% to 0.4% of the sample.

CDR1 is given as SGHVS and CDR2 as FQNEAQ, both from the germline V gene. V is reduced by 5 bases and J by 5 bases, leaving a spacing of 22 bases between them. Its CDR3 holds 16 amino acids, cysteine through phenylalanine. The retained sequence is limited to the CDR3, 48 bases, with the frame set at the first base. The donors were healthy, HIV-negative adults who had no recently reported acute infections or vaccinations. All donors were Caucasian adults living in Nashville, Tennessee, USA. CD4+ T cells were enriched through magnetic negative selection, after which naive cells were positively selected on CD45RA and the remaining negative fraction served as the memory subset. Blood was obtained by leukapheresis, after which PBMCs were separated by Ficoll-Histopaque density gradient centrifugation and cryopreserved in liquid nitrogen vapor phase. Purity and quantity of every magnetically sorted T cell population were checked by analytical flow cytometry. Genomic DNA was isolated from every sorted fraction and measured by UV absorbance on a Nanodrop 2000c.

To note about this clone: Its antigen is not yet known. No qualities accompany the bases; no much larger clone lies one base away.

The TCR originated in a man between 18 and 29 years old in good health. Some clones in this sample may be carry-over from other donors' samples. The sample was naive CD4+ T cells from PBMCs. The cell subset or site label, as the study defines it: CD45RA+ positively selected. The chain is encoded by TRBV7-8 joined to TRBJ2-7; 5 matching bases give a weak D call of TRBD2. This receptor carries the CDR3 CASSPSPGLAPHEQYF. The DNA is as follows: TGTGCCAGCAGCCCCTCGCCGGGTCTAGCTCCCCACGAGCAGTACTTC.